Listed here are 25 T cell receptor beta chains from one sample, sequenced in a study of T cell responses to AZD1222 COVID-19 vaccine. Assay: immunoSEQ multiplex PCR; the TCRdb copy retains only in-frame clones and omits some. The table includes 110,000 or so clones, roughly 80% detected once. Here the sequenced sample was peripheral blood, taken on day 0 of AZD1222 vaccination. The receptors were sampled from an adult in good health.

This clone has a single count. The chain uses TRBV3-1 (or the pseudogene TRBV3-2) and TRBJ1-2, with 8 bases lining up with TRBD1. The J segment lost 6 bases and the V segment lost 4 bases, leaving 10 bases of the junction unmatched. Per the germline V gene, CDR1 is LGHDT and CDR2 is YNNKEL (reference sequence). The CDR3 runs to 15 residues. CDR3 in DNA: TGTGCCAGCAGCCCCGTAGGGACAGGCCTTAATGGCTACACCTTC. This sequence encodes CASSPVGTGLNGYTF.

The table lists this clone with a count of one. The chain employs TRBV18 and TRBJ2-5, with D uncertain. Germline V gives CDR1 KGHSH, CDR2 LQKENI. The CDR3 sequence is 14 residues long. V gave up 2 bases and J gave up 5 bases, with 12 bases separating them. CDR3 region: CASSPVGSSETQYF. CDR3 nucleotides: TGTGCCAGCTCACCAGTGGGGTCGTCGGAGACCCAGTACTTC.

The CDR3 nucleotides read TGTGCCAGCAGCGGTGGCGGCACGGCCCAGTACTTC. Translating gives CASSGGGTAQYF. The chain uses TRBV12-3 or TRBV12-4 and TRBJ2-5; the D is unclear. V lost 6 bases, J lost 9 bases, and 14 bases lay in between. This CDR3 spans 12 amino acids.

This chain joins TRBV7-3 and TRBJ2-2, with 10 bases that match TRBD1. V gave up 5 bases and J gave up 4 bases; unmatched junction bases: 4. The CDR3 is made up of 15 amino acids. The germline gives CDR1 SGHTA, CDR2 FQGTGA. The CDR3 sequence: CASSPRTGGTGELFF. The CDR3 DNA is TGTGCCAGCAGCCCACGGACAGGGGGCACCGGGGAGCTGTTTTTT.

The chain joins TRBV2 to TRBJ2-5; 13 bases are a match to TRBD2. Germline CDR1 SNHLY, CDR2 FYNNEI. The CDR3 loop spans 15 amino acids. The trim removed 6 bases at V and 5 bases at J, leaving 6 bases unmatched. CDR3 protein: CASSPGTSGVETQYF. The CDR3 DNA follows: TGTGCCAGCAGCCCCGGGACTAGCGGGGTGGAGACCCAGTACTTC.

This chain uses TRBV4-3 with TRBJ1-1, with D maybe TRBD1 (5 bases). Trimming shortened V by 3 bases and J by 8 bases, and 13 bases separated the two germline ends. Germline lookup yields CDR1 LGHNA and CDR2 YSLEER. This CDR3 spans 13 amino acids. The CDR3 bases are TGCGCCAGCAGCCATAGGGGTAAGGAGGAAGCTTTCTTT. It translates to CASSHRGKEEAFF.

V usage is TRBV20-1 and J usage is TRBJ2-3; unclear D gene. Germline V gene lookup returns CDR1 DFQATT and CDR2 SNEGSKA (reference sequence). The length of the CDR3 is 11 residues. Trimming removed 0 bases at V and 3 bases at J, with 1 base between. DNA of the CDR3: TGCAGTGCTAGAGAAACAGATACGCAGTATTTT. Translating gives CSARETDTQYF.

V and J are TRBV10-3 and TRBJ2-3, with TRBD1 matching over 9 bases. The V segment lost 7 bases and the J segment 0 bases; nucleotides outside the gene matches: 11. Germline-derived CDR1 and CDR2 are ENHRY and SYGVKD. This CDR3 comprises 17 residues. The CDR3 DNA sequence: TGTGCCATCAAATTGGACAGGGGCGAAATAAGCACAGATACGCAGTATTTT. Its protein is CAIKLDRGEISTDTQYF.

The genes are TRBV30 and TRBJ1-1; 7 bases fit TRBD1. The CDR3 totals 14 residues. The junction had 8 bases not matched to a gene; V was cut back by 3 bases and J by 4 bases. Germline CDR1 reads GTSNPN; CDR2 reads SVGIG (reference sequence). CDR3 bases: TGTGCCTGGAGAAAGACAGGGCTAGTCACTGAAGCTTTCTTT. This gives the protein CAWRKTGLVTEAFF. The entire variable domain, with the rest obtained from reference TRBV30 and TRBJ1-1, is as follows: SQTIHQWPATLVQPVGSPLSLECTVEGTSNPNLYWYRQAAGRGLQLLFYSVGIGQISSEVPQNLSASRPQDRQFILSSKKLLLSDSGFYLCAWRKTGLVTEAFFGQGTRLTVV.

Here the CDR3 DNA reads TGTGCCAGCAGCCAAGAGAACAGGAAAACCTACGAGCAGTACTTC. Its protein product is CASSQENRKTYEQYF. The rearrangement joins TRBV4-2 to TRBJ2-7; D is possibly TRBD1 (5 bases). V was cut by 0 bases and J by 2 bases, with 11 bases left in between. The CDR3 is made up of 15 amino acids. CDR1 and CDR2 from the germline V gene are LGHNA and YNFKEQ.

J is TRBJ1-5 and V is TRBV12-5; 8 nucleotides line up with TRBD1. Germline loops: CDR1 LGHNT, CDR2 FRNRAP. The CDR3 has 15 amino acids. V trimming: 5 bases; J trimming: 5 bases; junction bases outside the gene matches: 8. CDR3 in amino acids: CASGKRDRNDQPQHF. The CDR3 DNA reads as TGTGCTAGTGGTAAACGGGACAGGAACGATCAGCCCCAGCATTTT.

The CDR3 nucleotides are TGTGCCATCAGTGGGGTCTCACGGGAGGAGCTGTTTTTT. Translation: CAISGVSREELFF. The chain is built from TRBV10-3 and TRBJ2-2; weak D call: TRBD2 (5 bases). V lost 4 bases and J 10 bases, leaving 13 bases between the germline ends. The CDR3 runs to 13 residues. Germline loops: CDR1 ENHRY, CDR2 SYGVKD.

This chain joins TRBV7-2 and TRBJ1-1; D is undetermined. The germline CDR1 and CDR2 sequences are SGHTA and FQGNSA. This CDR3 comprises 15 residues. Trimming left V 5 bases short and J 6 bases short, with 19 bases between. In DNA form, the CDR3 reads TGTGCCAGCAGCCCCGTGGGCCGACGCAACGCTGAAGCTTTCTTT. Its translation is CASSPVGRRNAEAFF.

V and J are TRBV19 and TRBJ1-2; D perhaps matches TRBD1 (5 bases). V was cut by 4 bases and J by 2 bases, with 17 bases left in between. Germline V lookup: CDR1 LNHDA, CDR2 SQIVND (reference sequence). The length of the CDR3 is 16 residues. The CDR3 coding sequence is TGTGCCAGTAGTAGAGGGAGGCAGGGCCTAAACTATGGCTACACCTTC. The encoded protein is CASSRGRQGLNYGYTF.

This clone was counted once. The chain carries TRBV7-3 and TRBJ2-3, with TRBD2 matching over 13 bases. CDR1 is SGHTA and CDR2 is FQGTGA in the germline V gene. After removal of 5 bases from V and 2 bases from J, the junction contained 4 bases not matched to a gene. The CDR3 has 16 residues. CDR3 protein: CASSQGLAGVTDTQYF. CDR3 nucleotides: TGTGCCAGCAGCCAAGGACTAGCGGGGGTCACAGATACGCAGTATTTT.

V usage is TRBV7-9 and J usage is TRBJ1-2; D gene ambiguous. The ends were cut back, 2 bases at V and 2 bases at J, with 6 bases in the middle. This CDR3 contains 13 residues. Germline V lookup: CDR1 SEHNR, CDR2 FQNEAQ (reference sequence). The CDR3 DNA reads TGTGCCAGCAGCTTACTCAGAAACTATGGCTACACCTTC. This gives the protein CASSLLRNYGYTF.

The V gene is TRBV11-2, the J gene TRBJ1-4; D gene unclear. Germline values: CDR1 SGHAT, CDR2 FQNNGV. The V gene lost 5 bases and the J gene lost 6 bases, with 10 bases spanning the gap. CDR3 length: 13 amino acids. The CDR3 region has the DNA TGTGCCAGCAGCCAGGCGTTGGATGAAAAACTGTTTTTT. It encodes CASSQALDEKLFF.

CDR3 bases: TGTGCCAGCAGTGATAAGGGGTCCCTGGCGAACACTGAAGCTTTCTTT. Its translation is CASSDKGSLANTEAFF. This chain connects TRBV6-1 to TRBJ1-1; D is possibly TRBD1 (5 bases). Looked up from germline, CDR1 is MNHNS and CDR2 is SASEGT. This CDR3 is built from 16 residues. V was trimmed by 3 bases and J by 1 base, leaving 15 bases between them.

This chain joins TRBV4-3 and TRBJ2-1; 7 bases match TRBD1. The length of the CDR3 is 18 residues. With 0 bases clipped from V and 0 bases from J, the junction kept 8 bases outside the gene matches. Germline V gives CDR1 LGHNA, CDR2 YSLEER. CDR3 sequence: CASSQDTGALSSYNEQFF. CDR3 DNA sequence: TGCGCCAGCAGCCAAGATACAGGGGCGCTTAGCTCCTACAATGAGCAGTTCTTC.

The chain employs TRBV7-2 and TRBJ2-7; 11 nucleotides agree with TRBD1. With 6 bases clipped from V and 4 bases from J, the junction kept 8 bases outside the gene matches. The length of the CDR3 is 15 residues. The germline gives CDR1 SGHTA, CDR2 FQGNSA. The CDR3 DNA reads as TGTGCCAGCAGTCGTGGACAGGGGGCGATATACGAGCAGTACTTC. This codes for CASSRGQGAIYEQYF. Together with reference TRBV7-2 and TRBJ2-7, the CDR3 gives the full variable domain: GAGVSQSPSNKVTEKGKDVELRCDPISGHTALYWYRQSLGQGLEFLIYFQGNSAPDKSGLPSDRFSAERTGGSVSTLTIQRTQQEDSAVYLCASSRGQGAIYEQYFGPGTRLTVT.

This clone showed up just once. V gene TRBV19 combines with J gene TRBJ2-5, with a tentative D call TRBD2 (6 bases). Germline assignment: CDR1 LNHDA and CDR2 SQIVND (reference sequence). The CDR3 length is 14 residues. Trimming left V 2 bases short and J 4 bases short, with 11 bases between. CDR3 loop: CASSIRDSGETQYF. The CDR3 DNA sequence: TGTGCCAGTAGTATAAGGGACTCGGGAGAGACCCAGTACTTC.

About this clone itself: Other DNA sequences of this sample code for an identical CDR3. This chain links TRBV5-1 with TRBJ1-1; no clear D. The CDR3 extends over 12 amino acids. V was pared by 8 bases and J by 0 bases, with 8 bases between. Germline V gene lookup returns CDR1 SGHRS and CDR2 YFSETQ. DNA for the CDR3: TGCGCCAGTGGACCGCTGAACACTGAAGCTTTCTTT. Protein sequence: CASGPLNTEAFF.

In its sample, this clone was seen many times. This same CDR3 is encoded by further DNA sequences in the sample. The chain links TRBV6-2 or TRBV6-3 to TRBJ2-1; 11 positions match TRBD2. V trimming: 0 bases; J trimming: 4 bases; junction bases outside the gene matches: 5. This CDR3 has 17 amino acids. Germline V CDR1 and CDR2: MNHEY, SVGEGT. The CDR3 is CASSYSPSGGLYNEQFF. The CDR3 region has the DNA TGTGCCAGCAGTTACTCGCCTAGCGGGGGGCTGTACAATGAGCAGTTCTTC.

The V gene is TRBV11-2, the J gene TRBJ2-7, with a tentative D call TRBD1 (6 bases). Germline assignment: CDR1 SGHAT and CDR2 FQNNGV. This CDR3 spans 16 amino acids. The V end was cut by 4 bases, the J end by 0 bases, with 16 bases between. CDR3 in amino acids: CASSSGTRGSSYEQYF. The CDR3, as DNA: TGTGCCAGCAGCTCCGGGACAAGGGGAAGCTCCTACGAGCAGTACTTC.

The chain recombines TRBV5-6 with TRBJ2-3; no firm D call. Trimming took 2 bases from V and 2 from J, leaving 12 bases between them. The CDR3 extends over 15 amino acids. The germline gives CDR1 SGHDT, CDR2 YYEEEE. CDR3 DNA sequence: TGTGCCAGCAGCTTACTGCTGGGTATCACAGATACGCAGTATTTT. Protein product: CASSLLLGITDTQYF.